This is a list of T cell receptor beta chains from one sample in a study of CD8+ T cells in alopecia areata. The data were produced by immunoSEQ multiplex PCR, yet TCRdb's version contains in-frame clones alone and is incomplete. The sample lists over 100,000 clones; roughly three fifths were seen once. This specimen consisted of CD8+ T cells sorted from blood, obtained at week 24, from a patient treated with tofacitinib. These receptors were collected from a human donor with alopecia areata. CDR3s include the opening cysteine and the closing phenylalanine or tryptophan. A D gene is named only where the DNA matches it firmly. A clone size is listed for some rows: how often the clone was seen (once, few, many), or a class if it is expanded.

j_call: TRBJ2-7; clone_size: -; v_call: TRBV7-9; d_call: TRBD1; cdr3_nt: TGTGCCAGCAGCTTAGGGGCCGGGACAGGGTACTACGAGCAGTACTTC; cdr3_aa: CASSLGAGTGYYEQYF
j_call: TRBJ1-6; clone_size: -; v_call: TRBV9; d_call: TRBD1; cdr3_nt: TGTGCCAGTAGGGACAGGGCCAATTCACCCCTCCACTTT; cdr3_aa: CASRDRANSPLHF
j_call: TRBJ2-3; clone_size: once; v_call: TRBV7-9; d_call: TRBD2; cdr3_nt: TGTGCCAGCAGCCCTCGCCGGCTAGCGGGGGCCCTCACAGATACGCAGTATTTT; cdr3_aa: CASSPRRLAGALTDTQYF
j_call: TRBJ2-2; clone_size: -; v_call: TRBV5-6; d_call: -; cdr3_nt: TGTGCCAGCAGCTTGGGCCCCACAGGGAGTACCAACACCGGGGAGCTGTTTTTT; cdr3_aa: CASSLGPTGSTNTGELFF
j_call: TRBJ1-2; clone_size: -; v_call: TRBV27; d_call: -; cdr3_nt: TGTGCCAGCAAACGAGGGGCGGGCTACACCTTC; cdr3_aa: CASKRGAGYTF
j_call: TRBJ2-6; clone_size: -; v_call: TRBV5-8; d_call: -; cdr3_nt: TGTGCCAGCAGCTTGGGGACAGTTAGCTCTGGGGCCAACGTCCTGACTTTC; cdr3_aa: CASSLGTVSSGANVLTF
j_call: TRBJ2-7; clone_size: -; v_call: TRBV4-2; d_call: -; cdr3_nt: TGTGCCAGCAGCCAAGAGTGGGACAAAGCCTACGAGCAGTACTTC; cdr3_aa: CASSQEWDKAYEQYF
j_call: TRBJ2-1; clone_size: -; v_call: TRBV5-1; d_call: TRBD2; cdr3_nt: TGCGCCAGCAGCTTGTCTAGCGGGGGTGCGAAGTACAATGAGCAGTTCTTC; cdr3_aa: CASSLSSGGAKYNEQFF
j_call: TRBJ1-2; clone_size: few; v_call: TRBV27; d_call: TRBD1; cdr3_nt: TGTGCCAGCAGCCCTGGGGTGCAGGGGGAGGGGGGCTACACCTTC; cdr3_aa: CASSPGVQGEGGYTF
j_call: TRBJ2-7; clone_size: -; v_call: TRBV5-6; d_call: -; cdr3_nt: TGTGCCAGCAGCTGGTCGGACTACGAGCAGTACTTC; cdr3_aa: CASSWSDYEQYF
j_call: TRBJ2-2; clone_size: few; v_call: TRBV7-8; d_call: -; cdr3_nt: TGTGCCAGCAGCTTAGCGTTCGGGGCTAACACCGGGGAGCTGTTTTTT; cdr3_aa: CASSLAFGANTGELFF
j_call: TRBJ2-5; clone_size: -; v_call: TRBV7-8; d_call: -; cdr3_nt: TGTGCCAGCAGCCTAAAAGTAAGGGACCAAGAGACCCAGTACTTC; cdr3_aa: CASSLKVRDQETQYF
j_call: TRBJ2-3; clone_size: few; v_call: TRBV9; d_call: TRBD1; cdr3_nt: TGTGCCAGCAGCGGCCCTAAGGGACAGCCTAGCACAGATACGCAGTATTTT; cdr3_aa: CASSGPKGQPSTDTQYF
j_call: TRBJ1-4; clone_size: -; v_call: TRBV6-5; d_call: -; cdr3_nt: TGTGCCAGCAGTTACTCGAAAGGAGGCGATGAAAAACTGTTTTTT; cdr3_aa: CASSYSKGGDEKLFF
j_call: TRBJ2-3; clone_size: once; v_call: TRBV4-1; d_call: -; cdr3_nt: TGCGCCAGCAGCCAAGACCCGGGGAAGAGCACAGATACGCAGTATTTT; cdr3_aa: CASSQDPGKSTDTQYF
j_call: TRBJ2-5; clone_size: -; v_call: TRBV4-3; d_call: -; cdr3_nt: TGCGCCAGCAGCCAAGACCCGGGGTACCAAGAGACCCAGTACTTC; cdr3_aa: CASSQDPGYQETQYF
j_call: TRBJ1-1; clone_size: -; v_call: TRBV6-5; d_call: -; cdr3_nt: TGTGCCAGCAGTTACTCGGAGAGCGACACTGAAGCTTTCTTT; cdr3_aa: CASSYSESDTEAFF
j_call: TRBJ2-1; clone_size: -; v_call: TRBV29-1; d_call: TRBD2; cdr3_nt: TGCAGCGTTCCGCCGGGACTAGGGTACAATGAGCAGTTCTTC; cdr3_aa: CSVPPGLGYNEQFF
j_call: TRBJ2-1; clone_size: -; v_call: TRBV27; d_call: TRBD2; cdr3_nt: TGTGCCAGCAGTTTGAGGACTAGCGATTACAATGAGCAGTTCTTC; cdr3_aa: CASSLRTSDYNEQFF
j_call: TRBJ2-5; clone_size: -; v_call: TRBV6-1; d_call: TRBD2; cdr3_nt: TGTGCCAGCAGTGAACGGGGGGTGACCCAGTACTTC; cdr3_aa: CASSERGVTQYF
j_call: TRBJ2-2; clone_size: -; v_call: TRBV5-4; d_call: -; cdr3_nt: TGTGCCAGCAGCCCGAAGGGGACTCACACCGGGGAGCTGTTTTTT; cdr3_aa: CASSPKGTHTGELFF
j_call: TRBJ2-1; clone_size: -; v_call: TRBV4-3; d_call: TRBD2; cdr3_nt: TGCGCCAGCAGCCAAGGGTTTAGCGGGGAATACAATGAGCAGTTCTTC; cdr3_aa: CASSQGFSGEYNEQFF
j_call: TRBJ2-3; clone_size: few; v_call: TRBV2; d_call: -; cdr3_nt: TGTGCCAGCAGTAATGGACCAGTCGGCACAGATACGCAGTATTTT; cdr3_aa: CASSNGPVGTDTQYF
j_call: TRBJ2-5; clone_size: few; v_call: TRBV5-5; d_call: TRBD2; cdr3_nt: TGTGCCAGCAGCCAAAAGACTAGCGGGGGGCCGGAGACCCAGTACTTC; cdr3_aa: CASSQKTSGGPETQYF
j_call: TRBJ2-3; clone_size: -; v_call: TRBV4-1; d_call: TRBD2; cdr3_nt: TGCGCCAGCAGCCCGGCAGCTAGCGGGGGCACAGATACGCAGTATTTT; cdr3_aa: CASSPAASGGTDTQYF
j_call: TRBJ1-4; clone_size: -; v_call: TRBV11-2; d_call: TRBD1; cdr3_nt: TGTGCCAGCAGCTTACCTGAACAGGGGGAGGATGAAAAACTGTTTTTT; cdr3_aa: CASSLPEQGEDEKLFF
j_call: TRBJ2-7; clone_size: -; v_call: TRBV27; d_call: -; cdr3_nt: TGTGCCAGCACTTCCAGGGGAGACCCTGGGGACGAGCAGTACTTC; cdr3_aa: CASTSRGDPGDEQYF
j_call: TRBJ2-1; clone_size: -; v_call: TRBV7-9; d_call: TRBD2; cdr3_nt: TGTGCGGCCGAGCCCGAATCGGGGGGGGGTTACAATGAGCAGTTCTTC; cdr3_aa: CAAEPESGGGYNEQFF
j_call: TRBJ2-1; clone_size: -; v_call: TRBV30; d_call: TRBD2; cdr3_nt: TGTGCCTGGAGCCAAAGAGGGAGAGCGGGGGCCTACAATGAGCAGTTCTTC; cdr3_aa: CAWSQRGRAGAYNEQFF
j_call: TRBJ1-6; clone_size: -; v_call: TRBV7-9; d_call: -; cdr3_nt: TGTGCCAGCAGCTTCCTGACAGGTCCTAATTCACCCCTCCACTTT; cdr3_aa: CASSFLTGPNSPLHF